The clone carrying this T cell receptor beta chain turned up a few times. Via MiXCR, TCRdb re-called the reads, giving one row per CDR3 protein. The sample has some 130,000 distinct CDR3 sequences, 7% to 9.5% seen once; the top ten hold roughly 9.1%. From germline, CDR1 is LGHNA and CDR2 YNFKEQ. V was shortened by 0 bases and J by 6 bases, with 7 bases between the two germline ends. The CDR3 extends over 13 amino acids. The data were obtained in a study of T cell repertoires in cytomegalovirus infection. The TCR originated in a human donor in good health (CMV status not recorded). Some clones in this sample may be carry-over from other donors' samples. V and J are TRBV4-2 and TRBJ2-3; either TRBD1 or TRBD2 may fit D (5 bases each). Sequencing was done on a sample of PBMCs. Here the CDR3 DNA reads TGTGCCAGCAGCCAAGACTGGGGGGATACGCAGTATTTT. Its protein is CASSQDWGDTQYF.